This is a list of T cell receptor beta chains from one sample in a study of blood T cell repertoires in COVID-19. Using immunoSEQ multiplex PCR, the repertoire was profiled, and TCRdb retains in-frame clones only, with some absent. Altogether roughly 160,000 clones are present, 85% to 90% being singletons, with the ten largest covering roughly 2.4%. What was sequenced was peripheral blood. These receptors all stem from a woman aged 80 or older with COVID-19, enrolled during active disease. The CDR3 runs from the conserved cysteine through the conserved F or W. The D gene is left open where the match is weak. Part of the rows lack a size; the others show once, few, many or a class for expanded clones.

TRBV28	NA	NA	12	TRBJ2-7	TGTGCCAGCAGGCGACTAGGCTACGAGCAGTACTTC	CASRRLGYEQYF
TRBV27	NA	NA	15	TRBJ2-1	TGTGCCAGTCAAGGGGGAATGAGCTCCTACAATGAGCAGTTCTTC	CASQGGMSSYNEQFF
TRBV19	TRBD1	NA	18	TRBJ2-6	TGTGCCAGTAGTACCCGCCAGGGGGTTGCGGCTGGGGCCAACGTCCTGACTTTC	CASSTRQGVAAGANVLTF
TRBV5-1	NA	NA	14	TRBJ1-3	TGCGCCAGCAGCTTGCCAGGGACTGGAAACACCATATATTTT	CASSLPGTGNTIYF
TRBV9	NA	NA	14	TRBJ1-1	TGTGCCAGCAGCGTAGTAACAGTAAACACTGAAGCTTTCTTT	CASSVVTVNTEAFF
TRBV6-5	NA	NA	15	TRBJ2-5	TGTGCCAGCAGGGAGACGACCGCCTCGGGGGAGACCCAGTACTTC	CASRETTASGETQYF
TRBV9	TRBD2	NA	15	TRBJ2-5	TGTGCCAGCAGCGTACGGGGGACTACCCAAGAGACCCAGTACTTC	CASSVRGTTQETQYF
TRBV27	NA	NA	17	TRBJ2-1	TGTGCCAGCAGCCCCGTTGTAGCGGTATTCTCCTACAATGAGCAGTTCTTC	CASSPVVAVFSYNEQFF
TRBV15	NA	NA	11	TRBJ1-4	TGTGCCACCAGGAGTGCCGAAAAACTGTTTTTT	CATRSAEKLFF
TRBV28	NA	once	14	TRBJ1-4	TGTGCCAGCAGCCCTACAGCAATGAATGAAAAACTGTTTTTT	CASSPTAMNEKLFF
TRBV13	TRBD2	NA	15	TRBJ2-5	TGTGCCAGCAGCGCGCGACTAGCGGGGAGGGAGACCCAGTACTTC	CASSARLAGRETQYF
TRBV7-9	NA	NA	13	TRBJ2-1	TGTGCCAGCAGCTTAGACTACGTCAATGAGCAGTTCTTC	CASSLDYVNEQFF
TRBV15	NA	NA	16	TRBJ1-2	TGTGCCACCAGCAGAGGGCAGATTCCCTCCAACTATGGCTACACCTTC	CATSRGQIPSNYGYTF
TRBV5-1	TRBD2	few	18	TRBJ2-1	TGCGCCAGCAGCTTTTTATCCGGTCCGGGACTATTGCAAAATGAGCAGTTCTTC	CASSFLSGPGLLQNEQFF
TRBV28	TRBD1	NA	14	TRBJ1-2	TGTGCCAGTCAGTCCTCTCGGGGACAGGGGACCTACACCTTC	CASQSSRGQGTYTF
TRBV7-2	TRBD2	NA	15	TRBJ2-1	TGTGCCAGCAGCCCACTAGCGGGAGGAACCAATGAGCAGTTCTTC	CASSPLAGGTNEQFF
TRBV7-9	NA	NA	13	TRBJ1-2	TGTGCCAGCAGCTTAGCCACAAGCTATGGCTACACCTTC	CASSLATSYGYTF
TRBV14	NA	NA	15	TRBJ1-6	TGTGCCAGCAGCCAAGGAGGCAGCCGTAATTCACCCCTCCACTTT	CASSQGGSRNSPLHF
TRBV5-1	NA	once	11	TRBJ2-1	TGCGCCAGCAGCTTGGCGGGGAGGCAGTTCTTC	CASSLAGRQFF
TRBV9	NA	NA	16	TRBJ1-2	TGTGCCAGCAGCCCTCGGGGTGGAAATTTAAACTATGGCTACACCTTC	CASSPRGGNLNYGYTF
TRBV5-4	TRBD2	NA	17	TRBJ2-1	TGTGCCAGCAGCGCCGACAGACTAGCGGGAGTTGTTAATGAGCAGTTCTTC	CASSADRLAGVVNEQFF
TRBV19	TRBD1	NA	13	TRBJ1-6	TGTGCCACCATGGGACAGGGCCGGTCACCCCTCCACTTT	CATMGQGRSPLHF
TRBV24-1	NA	NA	15	TRBJ2-6	TGTGCCACCAGTGATTGGAGCTCTGGGGCCAACGTCCTGACTTTC	CATSDWSSGANVLTF
TRBV5-5	TRBD1	few	15	TRBJ2-1	TGTGCCAGCAGCACAAGGGACAGCTCCTACAATGAGCAGTTCTTC	CASSTRDSSYNEQFF
TRBV19	TRBD2	NA	14	TRBJ2-1	TGTGCCAGTAGCACAGCGGGAGCTAGAAATGAGCAGTTCTTC	CASSTAGARNEQFF
TRBV19	NA	NA	15	TRBJ2-2	TGTGCCAGTAGTAAGCCGGGACTGCACACCGGGGAGCTGTTTTTT	CASSKPGLHTGELFF
TRBV28	NA	NA	14	TRBJ2-7	TGTGCCAGCAGCCCGTTCGGACGGGAGCCTTGGCAGTACTTC	CASSPFGREPWQYF
TRBV4-3	TRBD1	NA	14	TRBJ2-7	TGCGCCAGCAGCCAAGGACAGGGGGTGGGCGAGCAGTACTTC	CASSQGQGVGEQYF
TRBV7-8	NA	few	19	TRBJ1-1	TGTGCCAGCAGCTTCCAGGGCTCCAGGAGTTTAATTCAGAACACTGAAGCTTTCTTT	CASSFQGSRSLIQNTEAFF
TRBV7-2	NA	few	17	TRBJ2-1	TGTGCCAGCAGCTTAGGCGGGAACGGGATCCTAGCCAATGAGCAGTTCTTC	CASSLGGNGILANEQFF
TRBV7-2	NA	few	15	TRBJ2-3	TGTGCCAGCAGCCGGACCGGGGGGCCCACAGATACGCAGTATTTT	CASSRTGGPTDTQYF
TRBV6-6	TRBD1	NA	17	TRBJ1-2	TGTGCCAGCAGTCCAAGGACAGGGGGATCAGGAGGGTATGGCTACACCTTC	CASSPRTGGSGGYGYTF
TRBV28	NA	NA	13	TRBJ2-5	TGTGCCAGCAGCTCCGCCGGGGTTGAGACCCAGTACTTC	CASSSAGVETQYF
TRBV18	NA	few	14	TRBJ1-3	TGTGCCAGCTCCAACCGGGACATCGGAAACACCATATATTTT	CASSNRDIGNTIYF
TRBV19	TRBD1	NA	13	TRBJ2-7	TGTGCCAGTATGGGACAGGGTCTAAGCGAGCAGTACTTC	CASMGQGLSEQYF
TRBV6-2/TRBV6-3	NA	NA	13	TRBJ2-1	TGTGCCAGCAGCTCTGACAACTACAATGAGCAGTTCTTC	CASSSDNYNEQFF
TRBV5-1	TRBD2	NA	15	TRBJ2-1	TGCGCCAGCAGCTTGGGTGCGGGAGGGGGTAGTGAGCAGTTCTTC	CASSLGAGGGSEQFF
TRBV6-6	NA	NA	14	TRBJ2-7	TGTGCCAGCAGTTACTCGGTGGACAGCCGCGAGCAGTACTTC	CASSYSVDSREQYF
TRBV5-4	TRBD1	NA	14	TRBJ2-1	TGTGCCAGCAGCTTGGCTGTCCAGGGGGATGAGCAGTTCTTC	CASSLAVQGDEQFF
TRBV15	NA	NA	14	TRBJ1-5	TGTGCCACGGCAGGGGCCAACGAGAATCAGCCCCAGCATTTT	CATAGANENQPQHF
TRBV28	NA	NA	17	TRBJ1-3	TGTGCCAGCAGTTTACCCCCAGGGCCGGGCTCTGGAAACACCATATATTTT	CASSLPPGPGSGNTIYF
TRBV21-1	NA	NA	19	TRBJ1-4	TGTGCCAGCAGCAAGCCCCCGGGACAGCAGGGAGCAACTAATGAAAAACTGTTTTTT	CASSKPPGQQGATNEKLFF
TRBV19	TRBD2	NA	14	TRBJ2-5	TGTGCCAGTTCAATTGCGGGAGGCAGGGAGACCCAGTACTTC	CASSIAGGRETQYF
TRBV2	TRBD1	few	13	TRBJ1-4	TGTGCCAGCAGGCAGGGGGCAGGGGAAAAACTGTTTTTT	CASRQGAGEKLFF
TRBV6-2/TRBV6-3	NA	NA	17	TRBJ2-3	TGTGCCAGCAGTTACTATTTCGGGGGAACGAGCACAGATACGCAGTATTTT	CASSYYFGGTSTDTQYF
TRBV2	TRBD1	NA	16	TRBJ1-1	TGTGCCAGCAGTGATTGGACAGGGGGCTTGGAGACTGAAGCTTTCTTT	CASSDWTGGLETEAFF
TRBV4-3	NA	NA	15	TRBJ2-3	TGCGCCAGCAGCCAAGGCGGGAAGAGCACAGATACGCAGTATTTT	CASSQGGKSTDTQYF
TRBV12-3/TRBV12-4	NA	NA	12	TRBJ2-7	TGTGCCAGCAGTTTGAGCGGCTACGAGCAGTACTTC	CASSLSGYEQYF
TRBV2	TRBD1	NA	13	TRBJ2-5	TGTGCCAGCAGTGGGGACAGGGCGGAGACCCAGTACTTC	CASSGDRAETQYF
TRBV6-5	NA	NA	12	TRBJ2-2	TGTGCCAGCAGACTTAAGCATGGGGAGCTGTTTTTT	CASRLKHGELFF
TRBV29-1	TRBD1	NA	17	TRBJ1-1	TGCAGCGTTGAAGTGGGACAGGGTTTTTTAGGGATAACTGAAGCTTTCTTT	CSVEVGQGFLGITEAFF
TRBV27	NA	NA	17	TRBJ2-6	TGTGCCAGCAGTTCCAGGGTAATCCCCACCGGGGCCAACGTCCTGACTTTC	CASSSRVIPTGANVLTF
TRBV7-9	TRBD1	NA	15	TRBJ1-4	TGTGCCAGCAGCCGCCCACAGGGGACGGATGAAAAACTGTTTTTT	CASSRPQGTDEKLFF
TRBV6-5	TRBD2	NA	15	TRBJ2-1	TGTGCCAGCAGTTACGGACTAGTAGATTCCAATGAGCAGTTCTTC	CASSYGLVDSNEQFF
TRBV7-9	TRBD2	NA	14	TRBJ2-7	TGTGCCAGCAGCTTAGCCCGGGGGGACTACGAGCAGTACTTC	CASSLARGDYEQYF